This T cell receptor (beta chain) was retrieved from a study of CD8 T cells in Susac syndrome. On the study more broadly: When their blood was taken, patients with Susac syndrome were therapy-naive, taking corticosteroids, or taking intravenous immunoglobulin alone.

With 5 bases removed from V and 4 bases from J, the gap between germline ends came to 23 bases. Germline lookup yields CDR1 SGHTA and CDR2 FQGNSA. The CDR3 runs 17 residues. Random hexamers were used to reverse transcribe an amount of about 0.5 to 1 ug RNA. MiXCR, applied by TCRdb to the immunoSEQ multiplex PCR reads, yields one record per CDR3 protein. The sample has about 210,000 distinct CDR3 sequences, 94% seen once. The rearrangement joins TRBV7-2 to TRBJ1-2; D not resolved. Sequenced input: CD4+ T cells from PBMCs. The sequence derives from a human donor with Susac syndrome. DNA of the CDR3: TGTGCCAGCAGCGTCCGAGGAACTCTAACTGTGGGCTATGGCTACACCTTC. Its protein is CASSVRGTLTVGYGYTF. Full variable domain (outside the CDR3, taken from reference TRBV7-2 and TRBJ1-2): GAGVSQSPSNKVTEKGKDVELRCDPISGHTALYWYRQSLGQGLEFLIYFQGNSAPDKSGLPSDRFSAERTGGSVSTLTIQRTQQEDSAVYLCASSVRGTLTVGYGYTFGSGTRLTVV.